This T cell receptor (beta chain) was sequenced during a study of shared clonotypes between healthy human individuals. The wider study: The cohort comprised a couple of women and a few men. Their ages spanned 18 to 49 years. Study findings and constraints: Naive subsets tended to show greater estimated richness than memory subsets.

This CDR3 has 15 amino acids. CDR1 is SGHRS, CDR2 YFSETQ, per germline. The germline V and J ends were trimmed by 4 bases and 1 base, with 12 bases remaining between them. The authors split each subset's genomic DNA evenly across several immunoSEQ plates. Profiled with immunoSEQ multiplex PCR; TCRdb holds only in-frame clones, not every one. The table records about 2.3 million clones, 90% to 95% of them present only once. As to this clone: Antigen specificity is unknown.

Specimen: naive CD4+ T cells from PBMCs. The subset: CD45RA+ positively selected. The receptor was isolated from a man younger than 35 in good health. Some clones in this sample may be carry-over from other donors' samples. The chain is built from TRBV5-1 and TRBJ2-1; no clear D. DNA of the CDR3: TGCGCCAGCAGCCCAATCCGTATATCCTACAATGAGCAGTTCTTC. It codes for CASSPIRISYNEQFF.